Each of the 30 T cell receptor beta chains below was sequenced from the same sample in a study of blood T cells in healthy people across ages. A second PCR of 7 to 11 cycles used a sample-barcoded 5' primer and a J-beta primer mix. TCRdb used MiXCR to reprocess the 5' RACE reads, holding one entry per CDR3 protein. The sample has about 1.6 million distinct CDR3 sequences; around 35% are singletons. The sequenced sample was blood. These receptors originate from a woman younger than 45 in good health.

At least ten counts were recorded for this clonotype. The V and J genes are TRBV3-1 and TRBJ1-5; 8 bases map to TRBD1. Germline lookup yields CDR1 LGHDT and CDR2 YNNKEL (reference sequence). The CDR3 runs to 13 residues. The V and J ends lost 8 bases and 3 bases, in that order; junction bases with no gene match: 3. In DNA form, the CDR3 reads TGTGCCAGCGGGGACAGGCCCAATCAGCCCCAGCATTTT. As protein: CASGDRPNQPQHF.

This clonotype was seen only a few times. V usage is TRBV20-1 and J usage is TRBJ1-1; maybe TRBD1 (6 bases). V shed 6 bases and J shed 4 bases, with 12 bases lying between them. Germline values: CDR1 DFQATT, CDR2 SNEGSKA (reference sequence). The CDR3 consists of 12 residues. The CDR3 sequence: CSAGKTGTEAFF. The CDR3 bases are TGCAGTGCCGGGAAGACAGGCACTGAAGCTTTCTTT.

The chain has TRBV14 and TRBJ2-1; 10 positions agree with TRBD2. CDR1 SGHDN and CDR2 FVKESK come from the germline V gene. The V gene end was trimmed by 6 bases and the J gene end by 6 bases; junction bases not matched to a gene: 8. This CDR3 is 15 amino acids long. This CDR3 reads CASRPSGSAANEQFF. The CDR3 DNA reads TGTGCCAGCAGACCTAGCGGGAGTGCCGCCAATGAGCAGTTCTTC.

This clonotype was seen a handful of times. This chain joins TRBV12-5 and TRBJ2-1, with TRBD2 matching 12 bases. The V gene's germline CDR1 is LGHNT and CDR2 FRNRAP. The CDR3 consists of 15 residues. Trimming removed 6 bases from V and 4 bases from J; junction bases left unmatched: 4. The chain's CDR3 is CASGLGLAGYNEQFF. In nucleotides, the CDR3 is TGTGCTAGTGGACTGGGACTAGCGGGTTACAATGAGCAGTTCTTC.

This chain connects TRBV7-2 to TRBJ2-3; 8 bases fit TRBD2. The V gene end was trimmed by 1 base and the J gene end by 1 base; junction bases not matched to a gene: 4. There are 16 residues in the CDR3. CDR1 and CDR2 from the germline V gene are SGHTA and FQGNSA. The CDR3 is CASSLGSGSGTDTQYF. For the CDR3, the DNA is TGTGCCAGCAGCTTAGGCAGCGGGAGTGGCACAGATACGCAGTATTTT.

The CDR3 is CASSAARTEPTDTQYF. The CDR3 DNA reads TGTGCCAGCAGCGCCGCCAGGACAGAGCCCACAGATACGCAGTATTTT. The chain links TRBV9 to TRBJ2-3, with a weak D call TRBD1 (6 bases). Germline V gives CDR1 SGDLS, CDR2 YYNGEE. The V end was cut by 3 bases, the J end by 2 bases, with 16 bases between. The CDR3 spans 16 residues.

This rearrangement joins TRBV30 to TRBJ1-5; D uncertain. The germline CDR1 and CDR2 sequences are GTSNPN and SVGIG (reference sequence). V lost 4 bases to trimming and J lost 5 bases, with 18 bases between them. The CDR3 sequence is 15 residues long. The DNA for the CDR3 is TGTGCCTGGATCTCATCGGACGGGAAAGATCAGCCCCAGCATTTT. Translating it yields CAWISSDGKDQPQHF.

This clonotype was recorded many times. This rearrangement joins TRBV7-2 to TRBJ2-1; no reliable D call. The CDR3 has 15 residues. Trimming took off 4 bases at V and 0 bases at J, with 10 bases between the two ends. CDR1 and CDR2 from the germline V gene are SGHTA and FQGNSA. In nucleotides, the CDR3 is TGTGCCAGCAGCTCAATCAAGAGCTCCTACAATGAGCAGTTCTTC. Amino acid sequence: CASSSIKSSYNEQFF. Supplemented by reference TRBV7-2 and TRBJ2-1, the full variable domain reads GAGVSQSPSNKVTEKGKDVELRCDPISGHTALYWYRQSLGQGLEFLIYFQGNSAPDKSGLPSDRFSAERTGGSVSTLTIQRTQQEDSAVYLCASSSIKSSYNEQFFGPGTRLTVL.

V gene TRBV20-1 combines with J gene TRBJ1-2, with 9 bases identical to TRBD1. The CDR3 is 13 amino acids. Germline V CDR1 and CDR2: DFQATT, SNEGSKA (reference sequence). J lost 4 bases, V lost 5 bases, and 5 bases had no gene match. The CDR3 coding sequence is TGCAGTGCTGCGCCGGGACAGGGCTATGGCTACACCTTC. Translation gives CSAAPGQGYGYTF.

The chain employs TRBV4-1 and TRBJ1-1; D gene ambiguous. The CDR3 covers 13 residues. The germline V gene encodes CDR1 MGHRA and CDR2 YSYEKL. Trimming cost V 4 bases and J 2 bases, with 8 bases left between them. The chain's CDR3 is CASSLTDNTEAFF. The CDR3 nucleotides are TGCGCCAGCAGCCTCACAGATAACACTGAAGCTTTCTTT.

This clonotype was seen more than once but under ten times. This chain connects TRBV7-9 to TRBJ1-4, with D possibly matching TRBD1 (5 bases). Germline V gene lookup returns CDR1 SEHNR and CDR2 FQNEAQ (reference sequence). The CDR3 covers 15 residues. With 5 bases removed from V and 8 bases from J, the gap between germline ends came to 18 bases. Here the CDR3 reads CASSLPGQNGEKLFF. CDR3 in DNA: TGTGCCAGCAGCCTACCAGGACAAAATGGGGAAAAACTGTTTTTT.

This chain uses TRBV6-1 with TRBJ2-7; 8 bases map to TRBD1. After removal of 7 bases from V and 3 bases from J, the junction contained 8 bases not matched to a gene. There are 14 residues in the CDR3. Germline V lookup: CDR1 MNHNS, CDR2 SASEGT. CDR3 nucleotide sequence: TGTGCCAGCACGAAGGCGACAGGGGTCTACGAGCAGTACTTC. Translated, it gives CASTKATGVYEQYF.

This clonotype showed up just a few times. One end of the junction varies from germline; a read error may be responsible. This chain links TRBV20-1 with TRBJ2-3; TRBD2 agrees at 7 bases. Germline CDR1 and CDR2: DFQATT and SNEGSKA (reference sequence). The CDR3 is made up of 18 amino acids. The chain's CDR3 is CSVRDLSLASGSTDTQYF. Written as DNA, the CDR3 is TGCAGTGTTAGAGATCTAAGTCTGGCTAGCGGTAGCACAGATACGCAGTATTTT.

The chain uses TRBV7-8 and TRBJ2-5, with D perhaps matching TRBD1 (5 bases). Trimming removed 2 bases at V and 0 bases at J, with 25 bases between. This CDR3 is 20 amino acids long. Germline V CDR1 and CDR2: SGHVS, FQNEAQ. The CDR3 protein is CASSLFHGLSRGLDQETQYF. DNA for the CDR3: TGTGCCAGCAGCTTATTCCACGGCCTATCAAGGGGCTTAGACCAAGAGACCCAGTACTTC.

Only one count was recorded for this clonotype. This chain connects TRBV6-2 or TRBV6-3 to TRBJ2-1; D is unclear. V dropped 3 bases and J dropped 7 bases, with 7 bases sitting between them. The CDR3 extends over 12 amino acids. The germline gives CDR1 MNHEY, CDR2 SVGEGT. The CDR3 sequence: CASSYWRNEQFF. CDR3 DNA sequence: TGTGCCAGCAGTTATTGGCGGAATGAGCAGTTCTTC.

CDR3 residues: CSVEDGTRGPNTQYF. The CDR3 DNA reads as TGCAGCGTTGAAGATGGAACCAGGGGGCCGAATACGCAGTATTTT. J is TRBJ2-3 and V is TRBV29-1; 8 nucleotides match TRBD1. The CDR3 spans 15 residues. CDR1 is SQVTM and CDR2 is ANQGSEA in the germline V gene. The ends lost 0 bases at V and 7 bases at J; junction bases unmatched: 9.

The chain is built from TRBV15 and TRBJ1-1; D uncertain. The CDR3 is 14 residues long. V was pared by 1 base and J by 3 bases, with 9 bases between. Germline assignment: CDR1 LNHNV and CDR2 YYDKDF (reference sequence). CDR3 loop: CATSRGVVHTEAFF. The CDR3, as DNA: TGTGCCACCAGCAGAGGTGTTGTTCACACTGAAGCTTTCTTT.

This chain uses TRBV4-1 with TRBJ2-5; D is possibly TRBD2 (6 bases). The germline V gene has CDR1 MGHRA and CDR2 YSYEKL. The CDR3 spans 15 residues. Trimming took off 1 base at V and 9 bases at J, with 18 bases between the two ends. In DNA form, the CDR3 reads TGCGCCAGCAGCCAAGCCGGGGGTAGCCAGGAGGCCCAGTACTTC. As protein: CASSQAGGSQEAQYF.

V and J are TRBV11-2 and TRBJ2-3, with TRBD1 matching over 9 bases. CDR1 is SGHAT and CDR2 is FQNNGV in the germline V gene. There are 15 residues in the CDR3. V shed 10 bases and J 5 bases; nucleotides not matched to a gene: 13. The CDR3 sequence is CANRTAGTGRDTQYF. The CDR3 DNA follows: TGTGCCAACAGGACTGCCGGGACAGGGAGAGATACGCAGTATTTT.

This chain links TRBV27 with TRBJ2-3; TRBD2 matches 7 bases. Germline trimming cut 5 bases from V and 5 bases from J; bases unmatched to any gene: 7. Germline values: CDR1 MNHEY, CDR2 SMNVEV (reference sequence). The CDR3 spans 14 residues. CDR3 sequence reads: CASSPGGRLDTQYF. The DNA for the CDR3 is TGTGCCAGCAGTCCGGGCGGGAGATTAGATACGCAGTATTTT.

This clonotype appeared many times. This sequence joins TRBV25-1 and TRBJ1-2; possibly TRBD1 for D (5 bases). This CDR3 contains 11 residues. Trimming took off 4 bases at V and 7 bases at J, with 7 bases between the two ends. Looked up from germline, CDR1 is MGHDK and CDR2 is SYGVNS. Here the CDR3 reads CASSGGAGYTF. The CDR3 bases are TGTGCCAGCAGTGGGGGCGCTGGCTACACCTTC.

With regard to this clonotype: Mismatch with germline at one junction end may stem from a read error. J is TRBJ1-2 and V is TRBV5-1, with 12 bases that match TRBD1. Germline-derived CDR1 and CDR2 are SGHRS and YFSETQ. This CDR3 contains 17 residues. The CDR3 protein is CASSSTGQGAPLYDYTF. CDR3 nucleotides: TGCGCCAGCAGCTCGACGGGACAGGGGGCGCCTCTCTATGACTACACCTTC. Supplemented by reference TRBV5-1 and TRBJ1-2, the full variable domain reads KAGVTQTPRYLIKTRGQQVTLSCSPISGHRSVSWYQQTPGQGLQFLFEYFSETQRNKGNFPGRFSGRQFSNSRSEMNVSTLELGDSALYLCASSSTGQGAPLYDYTFGSGTRLTVV.

In DNA, the CDR3 is TGTGCCAGCAGCTCAGAGGTCAGTGGGGCCCGAGAGTTCTTC. It codes for CASSSEVSGAREFF. This chain uses TRBV7-8 with TRBJ2-1; the D gene is possibly TRBD1 (5 bases). Trimming removed 4 bases at V and 14 bases at J, with 21 bases between. This CDR3 contains 14 residues. Germline lookup yields CDR1 SGHVS and CDR2 FQNEAQ. Together with reference TRBV7-8 and TRBJ2-1, the CDR3 gives the full variable domain: GAGVSQSPRYKVAKRGQDVALRCDPISGHVSLFWYQQALGQGPEFLTYFQNEAQLDKSGLPSDRFFAERPEGSVSTLKIQRTQQEDSAVYLCASSSEVSGAREFFGPGTRLTVL.

This clonotype has just one count. This sequence joins TRBV5-4 and TRBJ2-2, with 9 bases identical to TRBD2. J was trimmed by 2 bases and V by 4 bases; bases with no gene match: 6. This CDR3 spans 16 amino acids. CDR1 and CDR2 from the germline V gene are SGHNT and YYREEE (reference sequence). CDR3 sequence: CASSTGTSQNTGELFF. The CDR3 DNA follows: TGTGCCAGCAGCACAGGGACTAGCCAAAACACCGGGGAGCTGTTTTTT.

This clonotype appeared a few times. The genes are TRBV12-3 or TRBV12-4 and TRBJ2-3; TRBD2 aligns across 7 bases. This CDR3 contains 15 residues. The junction had 5 bases not matched to a gene; V was cut back by 3 bases and J by 2 bases. The chain's CDR3 is CASSFGRSNTDTQYF. CDR3 coding DNA: TGTGCCAGCAGTTTCGGGAGGTCAAACACAGATACGCAGTATTTT.

The rearrangement joins TRBV20-1 to TRBJ2-5; the D gene is possibly TRBD2 (5 bases). Germline V gene lookup returns CDR1 DFQATT and CDR2 SNEGSKA (reference sequence). This CDR3 is 13 amino acids long. The V gene lost 3 bases and the J gene lost 4 bases, with 12 bases spanning the gap. CDR3 sequence reads: CSARAEGPETQYF. CDR3 bases: TGCAGTGCTAGGGCCGAGGGCCCAGAGACCCAGTACTTC.

A few counts support this clonotype. The chain combines TRBV19 with TRBJ1-2; 7 bases fit TRBD1. The germline V gene has CDR1 LNHDA and CDR2 SQIVND (reference sequence). This CDR3 is 13 amino acids long. V lost 5 bases and J lost 4; bases outside the gene matches: 4. In DNA form, the CDR3 reads TGTGCCAGTAGTCAGGGGGTTGGCTATGGCTACACCTTC. It encodes CASSQGVGYGYTF.

The CDR3 nucleotides read TGTGCCAGCAGTTACCTGGGCTCAGGGAATGAGCAGTTCTTC. It yields the protein CASSYLGSGNEQFF. The chain combines TRBV6-5 with TRBJ2-1, with a weak D call TRBD1 (5 bases). Trimming stripped 2 bases from V and 7 bases from J, with 12 bases between. The CDR3 contains 14 residues. In germline, CDR1 is MNHEY, CDR2 SVGAGI.

This rearrangement joins TRBV12-3 or TRBV12-4 to TRBJ1-2; D is possibly TRBD1 (5 bases). V lost 7 bases and J 3 bases, leaving 12 bases between the germline ends. This CDR3 is built from 13 residues. The CDR3 here is CASTGQEYYGYTF. As DNA, the CDR3 is TGTGCCAGCACCGGACAAGAATACTATGGCTACACCTTC.

About this clonotype: A much larger clone differs by one base, so this may be a read error. The chain carries TRBV6-1 and TRBJ1-2; D is undetermined. From germline, CDR1 is MNHNS and CDR2 SASEGT. The CDR3 covers 13 residues. The CDR3 bases are TGTGCCAGCAGAGAAGGACCGAGCTATGGCTACACCTTC. Amino acids: CASREGPSYGYTF.